The sequence of this TCR beta chain was determined in a study of shared clonotypes between healthy human individuals (dated by TCRdb to between 2020 and 2021). Notes on the research overall: The cohort comprised a couple of women and a few men aged 18 to 49 years. For each donor, CD4 naive and CD4 memory were each run on three plates, CD8 naive on two plates, and CD8 memory on one plate. To estimate repertoire size and how much clonotypes are shared between individuals, the study performed deep sequencing of blood TCR repertoires from about five healthy adults. To increase sequencing depth and limit assay-specific biases, TCR repertoire library preparation and sequencing were carried out by different laboratories using diverse techniques. Leukapheresis yielded between about 0.9 and 9.5 billion PBMCs per donor.

Using the deep immunoSEQ assay, multiplex PCR amplified TCR CDR3 regions from genomic DNA. For each cell subset, the extracted genomic DNA was distributed evenly across all wells of several immunoSEQ 96-well plates, and each plate served as one replicate. For sorted subsets, around 200 ng genomic DNA, equal to some 28,000 T cell genomes, was loaded into each replicate PCR. Purified libraries were measured with a Qubit 3.0 fluorometer, size-checked on a Bioanalyzer 2100, and measured again with the KAPA Library Quantification kit. Each immunoSEQ 96-well plate was sequenced on its own single-read 150-cycle Illumina NextSeq 550 flow cell. Concerning the study's data processing: Because only junctional sequences without quality scores were contained in the immunoSEQ output, filtering matching that applied to full-length reads could not be performed. Sequences were annotated with PyIR, a Python wrapper for IgBLAST v1.9, and V/J genes and CDR3 were assigned using IMGT germline references. Reads were removed for weak V/J assignments (E-value above 1e-6), missing CDR3, stop codons, out-of-frame junctions, or ambiguous translated residues. A V3J clonotype was defined by an identical inferred V gene, J gene, and CDR3 amino acid sequence. Percentage overlap between repertoires was calculated by dividing the number of shared unique clonotypes by the size of the smaller repertoire. Three approaches were used to assess repertoire richness: RTK rarefaction, the Chao1 estimator, and Recon v2.1 estimates of unobserved clonotypes. Generation probabilities were computed with OLGA for all TCRbeta clonotypes obtained by the gDNA method from several donors. Sourced from immuneACCESS, this table was stored by TCRdb with only in-frame sequences that have V and J called. A share of the clones is absent; for the studies checked, an unresolved V gene accounts for under half, and the remainder has no known explanation. V and J calls and clone size are copied from that table; D and trimming were computed from the DNA. The sample has millions of clones on record, about 92% of them singletons. The top ten hold under 0.15% of the sample.

With respect to this clone: The clone's antigen remains unknown. No much larger clone is present one base from it, and per-base qualities are unavailable.

The donors were healthy, HIV-negative adults with no recently reported acute infections or vaccinations. All donors were Caucasian adults living in Nashville, Tennessee, USA. CD4+ T cells were enriched through magnetic negative selection, after which naive cells were positively selected on CD45RA and the remaining negative fraction served as the memory subset. Blood was obtained by leukapheresis, after which PBMCs were separated by Ficoll-Histopaque density gradient centrifugation and cryopreserved in liquid nitrogen vapor phase. Analytical flow cytometry was used to check the purity and quantity of every magnetically sorted T cell population. Genomic DNA was isolated from every sorted fraction and measured by UV absorbance on a Nanodrop 2000c. On the study overall, not on this receptor specifically: Pairwise subsampling led to the expectation that sequencing depth would affect the degree of clonotype sharing among donors. Sampling was restricted to blood, and TCR repertoires in tissues likely differ from the TCR repertoires found in blood. Because the study included a small number of donors, the genetic and exposure-history diversity represented was limited. Clonotypes shared by all four sorted-subset donors showed higher generation probabilities than non-shared clonotypes. Estimated clonotype richness was generally larger for naive than for memory subsets. Even with the large sequencing depth, rarefaction of the sorted-subset datasets indicated that sequencing was incomplete. Approximately 5% of naive CD4, 3.5% of naive CD8, 2.3% of memory CD4, and approximately 0.39% of memory CD8 clonotypes were shared across several donors.

Sequences SGHVS (CDR1) and FNYEAQ (CDR2) are obtained from the germline V gene. V sheds 4 bases and J sheds 5 bases, leaving 15 bases between their ends. The cysteine opens and the phenylalanine closes a CDR3 of 14 amino acids. Only the CDR3 portion is preserved as DNA: 42 bases, with reading frame beginning at the first base. The receptor comes from a man aged 18 to 30 in good health. Here the chain combines TRBV7-6 and TRBJ2-7, and perhaps TRBD2 as D gene, on 6 matching bases. Material: naive CD4+ T cells sorted from blood. The sample's cell subset or site label, in plain terms: CD45RA+ positively selected. The CDR3 protein: CASSWGSGTDEQYF. The DNA sequence is TGTGCCAGCAGCTGGGGTAGCGGCACAGACGAGCAGTACTTC.